Following are 29 T cell receptor beta chains from one sample sequenced in a study of blood T cell repertoires in COVID-19. Sequencing was performed with immunoSEQ multiplex PCR; in TCRdb, only in-frame clones are kept and a portion is missing. Of 200,000 to 300,000 clones listed, nearly 90% were seen once; the top ten hold 0.65% to 0.8%. Sequenced: peripheral blood. These receptors originate from a human donor in a cohort sampled during active COVID-19.

CDR3 sequence: CASRKTGDTEAFF. CDR3 coding DNA: TGTGCCAGTAGGAAGACAGGGGACACTGAAGCTTTCTTT. This sequence joins TRBV19 and TRBJ1-1; TRBD1 aligns across 8 bases. Trimming at V came to 6 bases and at J to 3 bases, leaving 3 bases not matched to a gene. The CDR3 runs to 13 residues. Germline V gene sequence: CDR1 LNHDA, CDR2 SQIVND (reference sequence).

V gene TRBV28 combines with J gene TRBJ2-7; no reliable D call. There are 13 residues in the CDR3. With 7 bases removed from V and 3 bases from J, the gap between germline ends came to 13 bases. Germline V lookup: CDR1 MDHEN, CDR2 SYDVKM. For the CDR3, the DNA is TGTGCCAGCACCAAGACGCCGGGCTACGAGCAGTACTTC. Protein: CASTKTPGYEQYF. The entire variable domain, with the rest obtained from reference TRBV28 and TRBJ2-7, is as follows: DVKVTQSSRYLVKRTGEKVFLECVQDMDHENMFWYRQDPGLGLRLIYFSYDVKMKEKGDIPEGYSVSREKKERFSLILESASTNQTSMYLCASTKTPGYEQYFGPGTRLTVT.

This clone was seen once. V gene TRBV6-2 or TRBV6-3 combines with J gene TRBJ2-7; 9 bases align to TRBD2. Germline assignment: CDR1 MNHEY and CDR2 SVGEGT. V shed 0 bases and J 2 bases; nucleotides not matched to a gene: 5. This CDR3 is built from 16 residues. CDR3 residues: CASSYSPSGIPYEQYF. CDR3 nucleotides: TGTGCCAGCAGTTACTCCCCTAGCGGGATCCCCTACGAGCAGTACTTC.

The chain combines TRBV4-3 with TRBJ1-1; TRBD1 might be the D (6 bases). Germline V gene data show CDR1 as LGHNA and CDR2 as YSLEER. The CDR3 runs to 14 residues. The V end was cut by 0 bases, the J end by 8 bases, with 13 bases between. The CDR3 is CASSQDLGGREAFF. The CDR3 DNA is TGCGCCAGCAGCCAAGACTTAGGGGGACGGGAAGCTTTCTTT.

The J gene is TRBJ1-1, the V gene TRBV5-1, with TRBD1 matching over 12 bases. This CDR3 has 15 amino acids. V lost 4 bases and J lost 7; bases outside the gene matches: 8. The germline gives CDR1 SGHRS, CDR2 YFSETQ. CDR3 region: CASSPGQGAHNEAFF. The CDR3 nucleotides read TGCGCCAGCAGCCCGGGACAGGGGGCGCATAATGAAGCTTTCTTT.

The chain combines TRBV7-8 with TRBJ1-3, with D maybe TRBD1 (5 bases). Per the germline V gene, CDR1 is SGHVS and CDR2 is FQNEAQ. The CDR3 contains 15 residues. Trimming stripped 0 bases from V and 3 bases from J, with 9 bases between. The DNA of the CDR3 is TGTGCCAGCAGCTTAGCTCCAGGGTATGGAAACACCATATATTTT. Its protein is CASSLAPGYGNTIYF.

This clone was found once. As DNA, the CDR3 is TGTGCCAGCAGCCGGTCGCGTGGCGGGGGGGGGACAGATACGCAGTATTTT. Encoded protein: CASSRSRGGGGTDTQYF. The rearrangement links TRBV7-2 to TRBJ2-3; 9 positions match TRBD2. V lost 5 bases to trimming and J lost 3 bases; unmatched junction nucleotides: 12. Per germline, CDR1 SGHTA and CDR2 FQGNSA. The CDR3 spans 17 residues.

This clone was recorded once. This chain joins TRBV12-3 or TRBV12-4 and TRBJ2-1; D is perhaps TRBD1 (5 bases). The length of the CDR3 is 13 residues. Trimming shortened V by 6 bases and J by 7 bases, and 13 bases separated the two germline ends. CDR3 bases: TGTGCCAGCAGCCTACCGGCAGGGAATGAGCAGTTCTTC. As protein: CASSLPAGNEQFF.

The chain employs TRBV19 and TRBJ2-7; D is possibly TRBD1 (5 bases). The V and J ends lost 1 base and 1 base respectively, with 8 bases between them. The V gene's germline CDR1 is LNHDA and CDR2 SQIVND (reference sequence). The length of the CDR3 is 14 residues. The CDR3, as DNA: TGTGCCAGTAGTATAGTTCCAGGGTCCTACGAGCAGTACTTC. Protein: CASSIVPGSYEQYF.

The chain uses TRBV9 and TRBJ1-2; D is ambiguous. The CDR3 totals 15 residues. Germline V lookup: CDR1 SGDLS, CDR2 YYNGEE. Trimming took off 4 bases at V and 4 bases at J, with 17 bases between the two ends. The CDR3 region is CASSPTPGISYGYTF. The CDR3 DNA is TGTGCCAGCAGCCCGACCCCCGGGATCAGCTATGGCTACACCTTC.

The chain links TRBV4-2 to TRBJ1-3; D remains unclear. Trimming pared 4 bases from V and 4 bases from J, leaving 17 bases between. This CDR3 has 16 amino acids. CDR1 and CDR2 (germline): LGHNA, YNFKEQ. The DNA for the CDR3 is TGTGCCAGCAGCCGATTAACCGGGGATACAGGAAACACCATATATTTT. Translation: CASSRLTGDTGNTIYF.

In DNA, the CDR3 is TGTGCCAGCAGCTTCGAGGGAGGGACCCCCTACAATGAGCAGTTCTTC. Encoded protein: CASSFEGGTPYNEQFF. V and J are TRBV5-4 and TRBJ2-1, with 7 positions matching TRBD2. Trimming removed 2 bases from V and 2 bases from J; junction bases left unmatched: 7. CDR1 is SGHNT, CDR2 YYREEE, per germline (reference sequence). This CDR3 has 16 residues.

The V gene is TRBV24-1, the J gene TRBJ2-3, with 9 bases identical to TRBD1. The CDR3 loop spans 16 amino acids. Germline CDR1 and CDR2: KGHDR and SFDVKD. The V and J ends lost 6 bases and 5 bases, in that order; junction bases with no gene match: 11. This CDR3 is CATSSTRDRDGDTQYF. As DNA, the CDR3 is TGTGCCACCAGTTCGACCCGGGACAGGGATGGAGATACGCAGTATTTT.

The chain joins TRBV15 to TRBJ2-7; D might be TRBD1 (5 bases). V lost 4 bases, J lost 7 bases, and 17 bases lay in between. The CDR3 length is 14 residues. Germline assignment: CDR1 LNHNV and CDR2 YYDKDF (reference sequence). The CDR3 here is CATSTKRAGKEQYF. DNA of the CDR3: TGTGCCACCAGCACAAAAAGGGCAGGGAAAGAGCAGTACTTC.

V and J are TRBV7-9 and TRBJ2-5; D is possibly TRBD2 (5 bases). Deletions cut 2 bases from V and 4 bases from J, with 11 bases between. CDR1 is SEHNR, CDR2 FQNEAQ, per germline (reference sequence). This CDR3 is 14 amino acids long. The CDR3 loop reads CASSLLWEIETQYF. As DNA, the CDR3 is TGTGCCAGCAGCTTACTGTGGGAGATAGAGACCCAGTACTTC.

The genes are TRBV28 and TRBJ1-1; D unresolved. Germline-derived CDR1 and CDR2 are MDHEN and SYDVKM. The CDR3 loop spans 15 amino acids. V lost 1 base and J lost 1, with 10 bases in between. The DNA of the CDR3 is TGTGCCAGCAGTTTATATAGGAGGCGGAACACTGAAGCTTTCTTT. Residues: CASSLYRRRNTEAFF.

The chain recombines TRBV11-3 with TRBJ2-2; TRBD2 matches at 8 bases. Trimming took 5 bases from V and 1 from J; bases not matched to a gene: 6. Germline CDR1 SGHNT, CDR2 YENEEA. This CDR3 contains 16 residues. The CDR3: CASSGRSGVNTGELFF. DNA of the CDR3: TGTGCCAGCAGCGGGCGTAGCGGGGTGAACACCGGGGAGCTGTTTTTT.

The chain couples TRBV7-2 to TRBJ2-7, with 8 bases aligning to TRBD1. The CDR3 totals 14 residues. V dropped 5 bases and J dropped 2; count of bases not matched to a gene: 5. Germline V gene lookup returns CDR1 SGHTA and CDR2 FQGNSA. CDR3 region: CASSLRDRPYEQYF. As DNA, the CDR3 is TGTGCCAGCAGCCTCCGGGACAGGCCCTACGAGCAGTACTTC.

The chain joins TRBV11-2 to TRBJ2-7; TRBD1 agrees at 10 bases. Trimming at V came to 3 bases and at J to 3 bases, leaving 14 bases not matched to a gene. There are 18 residues in the CDR3. Germline V gene sequence: CDR1 SGHAT, CDR2 FQNNGV. The DNA of the CDR3 is TGTGCCAGCAGCTTTCCTGCGACAGGGGGCTTCAACCGCTACGAGCAGTACTTC. Translation gives CASSFPATGGFNRYEQYF.

CDR3 sequence: CASSMRTGSSYGYTF. The CDR3 bases are TGTGCCAGCAGTATGCGGACAGGCTCCTCGTATGGCTACACCTTC. This chain uses TRBV27 with TRBJ1-2; 7 bases align to TRBD1. Trimming cost V 5 bases and J 5 bases; bases outside gene matches: 11. CDR3 length: 15 amino acids. Germline V gene data show CDR1 as MNHEY and CDR2 as SMNVEV (reference sequence).

CDR3 residues: CASSLLRTEAFF. In DNA, the CDR3 is TGTGCCAGCAGCTTATTGAGAACTGAAGCTTTCTTT. The rearrangement links TRBV13 to TRBJ1-1; D not certain. This CDR3 spans 12 amino acids. Trimming stripped 2 bases from V and 5 bases from J, with 6 bases between. CDR1 PRHDT and CDR2 FYEKMQ come from the germline V gene (reference sequence).

This clone was picked up one time. The CDR3 sequence: CASKKESSEVAEAFF. The CDR3, as DNA: TGTGCCAGCAAGAAGGAAAGCAGCGAGGTCGCTGAAGCTTTCTTT. This chain connects TRBV2 to TRBJ1-1; D gene ambiguous. V shed 7 bases and J shed 6 bases, with 21 bases lying between them. The CDR3 has 15 residues. Germline-derived CDR1 and CDR2 are SNHLY and FYNNEI. The full variable domain, with the rest looked up from reference TRBV2 and TRBJ1-1, is EPEVTQTPSHQVTQMGQEVILRCVPISNHLYFYWYRQILGQKVEFLVSFYNNEISEKSEIFDDQFSVERPDGSNFTLKIRSTKLEDSAMYFCASKKESSEVAEAFFGQGTRLTVV.

This chain uses TRBV6-5 with TRBJ2-7; tentative D call: TRBD2 (8 bases). The CDR3 is 12 residues long. CDR1 MNHEY and CDR2 SVGAGI come from the germline V gene. The V gene lost 9 bases and the J gene lost 2 bases, with 11 bases spanning the gap. CDR3 protein: CASSGTAYEQYF. The CDR3 bases are TGTGCCAGTAGCGGGACAGCCTACGAGCAGTACTTC.

The V call is TRBV7-3, the J call TRBJ1-4; D gene ambiguous. The CDR3 contains 10 residues. Trimming removed 9 bases at V and 8 bases at J, with 7 bases between. The germline V gene has CDR1 SGHTA and CDR2 FQGTGA. Here the CDR3 DNA reads TGTGCCAGGAATGAGGAAAAACTGTTTTTT. Protein product: CARNEEKLFF.

The chain links TRBV25-1 to TRBJ1-3, with D perhaps matching TRBD1 (6 bases). This CDR3 is 15 amino acids long. Per germline, CDR1 MGHDK and CDR2 SYGVNS. The V end lost 0 bases, the J end lost 4 bases, and 10 bases lay between the germline ends. CDR3 in amino acids: CASSEYNRAGNTIYF. In DNA form, the CDR3 reads TGTGCCAGCAGTGAATATAACAGGGCCGGAAACACCATATATTTT.

The CDR3 reads CASSSREGVGRGYTF. The CDR3 nucleotides read TGTGCCAGCAGCTCCCGGGAGGGAGTGGGTCGAGGCTACACCTTC. V usage is TRBV7-9 and J usage is TRBJ1-2; D remains unclear. The germline gives CDR1 SEHNR, CDR2 FQNEAQ (reference sequence). V gave up 4 bases and J gave up 8 bases, with 20 bases separating them. There are 15 residues in the CDR3.

The table lists this clone with a count of one. The genes are TRBV19 and TRBJ2-7, with D possibly TRBD1 on 6 matching bases. Germline V gives CDR1 LNHDA, CDR2 SQIVND (reference sequence). This CDR3 is built from 16 residues. Trimming left V 4 bases short and J 3 bases short, with 19 bases between. The CDR3 DNA reads TGTGCCAGTAGTAGGCGGCCAGGGACAAAGAGCTACGAGCAGTACTTC. Translated, it gives CASSRRPGTKSYEQYF.

V usage is TRBV25-1 and J usage is TRBJ1-6; D gene ambiguous. CDR1 and CDR2 (germline): MGHDK, SYGVNS. This CDR3 is 12 amino acids long. V dropped 3 bases and J dropped 9 bases, with 6 bases sitting between them. The CDR3: CASSESPSPLHF. The DNA of the CDR3 is TGTGCCAGCAGTGAGAGTCCTTCACCCCTCCACTTT.

This clone was counted a single time. CDR3 sequence reads: CASSARLAGEFTFSYEQYF. The CDR3 DNA reads as TGTGCCAGCAGCGCGCGACTAGCGGGAGAATTTACGTTCTCCTACGAGCAGTACTTC. The chain couples TRBV7-2 to TRBJ2-7, with 12 bases that match TRBD2. CDR3 size: 19 residues. The germline CDR1 and CDR2 sequences are SGHTA and FQGNSA. Trimming took 5 bases from V and 0 from J; bases not matched to a gene: 14.